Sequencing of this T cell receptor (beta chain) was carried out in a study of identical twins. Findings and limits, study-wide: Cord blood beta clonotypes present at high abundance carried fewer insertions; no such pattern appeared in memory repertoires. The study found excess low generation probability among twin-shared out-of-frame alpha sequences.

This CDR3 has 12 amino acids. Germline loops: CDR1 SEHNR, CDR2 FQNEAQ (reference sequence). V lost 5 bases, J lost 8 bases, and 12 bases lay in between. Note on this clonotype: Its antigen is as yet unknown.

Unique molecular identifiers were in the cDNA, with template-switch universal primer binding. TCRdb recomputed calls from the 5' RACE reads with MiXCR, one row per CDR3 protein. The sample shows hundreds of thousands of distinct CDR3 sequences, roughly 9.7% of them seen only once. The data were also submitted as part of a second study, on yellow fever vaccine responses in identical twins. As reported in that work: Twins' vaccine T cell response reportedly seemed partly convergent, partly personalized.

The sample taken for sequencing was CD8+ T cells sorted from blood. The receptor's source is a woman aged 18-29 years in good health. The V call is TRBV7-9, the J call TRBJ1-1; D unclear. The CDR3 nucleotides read TGTGCCAGCAGCCCCAGCACCTTGGAAGCTTTCTTT. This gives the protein CASSPSTLEAFF.